This T cell receptor (beta chain) was recorded in a study of T cell repertoires in cytomegalovirus infection. This clonotype was picked up many times. Germline CDR1 SEHNR, CDR2 FQNEAQ (reference sequence). The CDR3 contains 13 residues. With 6 bases removed from V and 0 bases from J, the gap between germline ends came to 8 bases. TCRdb ran MiXCR on the reads and lists one entry per CDR3 protein. The table has about 140,000 distinct CDR3 sequences, 5% to 6.5% seen once. The sequence was collected from a human donor in good health (CMV status not recorded). Some clones in this sample may be carry-over from other donors' samples. The chain links TRBV7-9 to TRBJ1-1, with D unclear. The sample taken for sequencing was PBMCs. CDR3 bases: TGTGCCAGCAGTCTGTACATGAACACTGAAGCTTTCTTT. It translates to CASSLYMNTEAFF.